This T cell receptor beta chain was documented in a study of shared clonotypes between healthy human individuals. Across the whole study: Aged between 18 and 49, the donors were a couple of women and a few men. Whole-study results and caveats: Apart from blood, nothing was sampled; tissue repertoires likely differ.

Germline assignment: CDR1 SNHLY and CDR2 FYNNEI. The CDR3 is 10 residues long. Trimming took off 6 bases at V and 4 bases at J, with 3 bases between the two ends. On this clone: Its antigen is still unknown.

In the source study's methods: Junction-only immunoSEQ sequences carried no quality scores, so filtering differed. Sequenced by immunoSEQ multiplex PCR; TCRdb stores in-frame clones only, minus some. V and J calls and clone size come straight from that table; D and trimming were deduced from the DNA. The table has 400,000 to 600,000 clones, 70% to 80% seen once. Donors included only healthy HIV-negative adults lacking recent acute infections or vaccinations. The TCR originated in a woman aged 40 to 55 in good health. Some clones in this sample may be carry-over from other donors' samples. The rearrangement uses TRBV2 and TRBJ1-1; D remains ambiguous. The sample was PBMCs. The chain's CDR3 is CASRFTEAFF. In DNA form, the CDR3 reads TGTGCCAGCAGGTTCACTGAAGCTTTCTTT.